A selection of T cell receptor beta chains follows, all from one sample in a study of cytomegalovirus exposure and HLA in healthy donors. The protocol was immunoSEQ multiplex PCR, while the TCRdb copy is restricted to in-frame clones and leaves out a portion. The sample lists 150,000 to 200,000 clones, 80% occurring once. The sequencing sample was made of PBMCs. The origin of the receptors is a woman under 40 in good health and CMV-seronegative. CDR3s include the opening cysteine and the closing phenylalanine or tryptophan. Each record gives: J gene, D gene, clone size, V gene, CDR3 protein, CDR3 DNA. A D gene is named only where the DNA matches it firmly. Some rows mark clone size as missing; the rest say once, few, many or name a class of expanded clone.

TRBJ2-2 | TRBD2 | - | TRBV9 | CASSVVTSGTTGELFF | TGTGCCAGCAGCGTAGTAACTAGCGGAACCACCGGGGAGCTGTTTTTT
TRBJ1-6 | - | few | TRBV6-6 | CASSRESPLHF | TGTGCCAGCAGCCGGGAATCACCCCTCCACTTT
TRBJ2-7 | TRBD1 | - | TRBV12-5 | CASGLVGGGYEQYF | TGTGCTAGTGGTTTGGTAGGGGGCGGGTACGAGCAGTACTTC
TRBJ2-3 | - | - | TRBV7-9 | CASSLGPGTDTQYF | TGTGCCAGCAGCTTAGGTCCAGGCACAGATACGCAGTATTTT
TRBJ2-1 | TRBD2 | - | TRBV9 | CASSVASGGNYNEQFF | TGTGCCAGCAGCGTAGCCAGCGGGGGGAATTACAATGAGCAGTTCTTC
TRBJ1-6 | - | - | TRBV29-1 | CSVREVGPNSPLHF | TGCAGCGTTAGGGAGGTGGGGCCTAATTCACCCCTCCACTTT
TRBJ1-5 | - | - | TRBV15 | CATSRANQPQHF | TGTGCCACCAGCAGAGCGAATCAGCCCCAGCATTTT
TRBJ1-2 | - | few | TRBV19 | CASMEFANYGYTF | TGTGCCAGTATGGAGTTTGCTAACTATGGCTACACCTTC
TRBJ2-4 | - | - | TRBV6-8 | CASSYSPSHTTHIQYF | TGTGCCAGCAGTTACTCGCCCTCGCACACGACTCACATTCAGTACTTC
TRBJ1-4 | - | - | TRBV30 | CAWSLTPLNEKLFF | TGTGCCTGGAGTCTGACTCCTCTTAATGAAAAACTGTTTTTT
TRBJ2-7 | - | - | TRBV5-6 | CASSWGHSWGEQYF | TGTGCCAGCAGCTGGGGACATTCGTGGGGCGAGCAGTACTTC